The 6 T cell receptor beta chains reported below all come from one sample, sequenced in a study of early T cells in non-severe SARS-CoV-2 infection. TCRdb called the 5' RACE reads again in MiXCR, with one record for every CDR3 protein. This table has tens of thousands of distinct CDR3 sequences, around 10% appearing once. The specimen was whole blood. The receptors were gathered from an adult who was a healthcare worker with PCR-confirmed SARS-CoV-2 infection or an uninfected control (not recorded which).

This clonotype was recorded a few times. J is TRBJ1-2 and V is TRBV10-2; D uncertain. This CDR3 spans 13 amino acids. Germline CDR1 and CDR2: WSHSY and SAAADI. Trimming removed 3 bases at V and 2 bases at J, with 7 bases between. The DNA of the CDR3 is TGCGCCAGCAGTGAATGGGCAAACTATGGCTACACCTTC. Its translation is CASSEWANYGYTF.

This clonotype was picked up a small number of times. The gene calls are TRBV6-1 and TRBJ2-3, with TRBD2 matching 8 bases. This CDR3 spans 16 amino acids. Germline V gene data show CDR1 as MNHNS and CDR2 as SASEGT. V shed 3 bases, J shed 2 bases, and the junction held 7 bases outside the gene matches. The CDR3 DNA reads TGTGCCAGCAGTGACGGGAGGGAGGGACCCACAGATACGCAGTATTTT. Its protein product is CASSDGREGPTDTQYF.

This clonotype was seen a few times. V and J are TRBV6-5 and TRBJ2-3; D gene ambiguous. From germline, CDR1 is MNHEY and CDR2 SVGAGI. V was clipped by 2 bases and J by 13 bases, with 16 bases between them. The CDR3 spans 13 residues. CDR3 sequence: CASSYESRAPKYF. The CDR3 DNA reads as TGTGCCAGCAGTTACGAGAGCCGGGCCCCGAAGTATTTT.

This chain connects TRBV29-1 to TRBJ2-5; 7 bases are a match to TRBD1. The CDR3 covers 12 residues. CDR1 is SQVTM, CDR2 ANQGSEA, per germline. J lost 5 bases, V lost 6 bases, and 6 bases had no gene match. For the CDR3, the DNA is TGCAGCGTCGTAGGGGGCGGGGAGACCCAGTACTTC. This sequence encodes CSVVGGGETQYF.

This clonotype was counted a few times. The rearrangement links TRBV6-5 to TRBJ2-2; TRBD1 might be the D (6 bases). The CDR3 has 17 residues. The ends were cut back, 2 bases at V and 4 bases at J, with 17 bases in the middle. From germline, CDR1 is MNHEY and CDR2 SVGAGI. The DNA of the CDR3 is TGTGCCAGCAGTTACAGCCGACAGGCTAGTCGCACCGGGGAGCTGTTTTTT. This gives the protein CASSYSRQASRTGELFF.

The rearrangement uses TRBV20-1 and TRBJ1-1; 7 bases align to TRBD1. J was trimmed by 8 bases and V by 3 bases; bases with no gene match: 6. The CDR3 totals 12 residues. From germline, CDR1 is DFQATT and CDR2 SNEGSKA (reference sequence). The CDR3 DNA follows: TGCAGTGCTAGGGGGGGGACAGTAGAAGCTTTCTTT. This codes for CSARGGTVEAFF.